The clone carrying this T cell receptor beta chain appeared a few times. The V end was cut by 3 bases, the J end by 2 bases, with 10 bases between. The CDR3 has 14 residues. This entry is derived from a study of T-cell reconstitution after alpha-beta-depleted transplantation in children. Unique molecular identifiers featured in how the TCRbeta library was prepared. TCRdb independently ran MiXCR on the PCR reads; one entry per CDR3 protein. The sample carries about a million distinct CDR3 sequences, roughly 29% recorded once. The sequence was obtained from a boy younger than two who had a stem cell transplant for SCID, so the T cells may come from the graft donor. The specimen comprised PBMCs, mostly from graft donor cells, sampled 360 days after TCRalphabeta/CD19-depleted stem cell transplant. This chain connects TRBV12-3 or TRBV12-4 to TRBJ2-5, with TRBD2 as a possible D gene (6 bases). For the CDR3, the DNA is TGTGCCAGCAGTTTGGACTACGTACAAGAGACCCAGTACTTC. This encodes CASSLDYVQETQYF.